This TCR beta chain was documented in a study of human T cells and chemical hapten exposure (dated by TCRdb to about 2021). Turning to the overall study: Libraries were pooled for sequencing, and per-sample TCR yields varied mainly because of small differences in library volumes within the pool. The study tracked peripheral blood TCR repertoire changes in vivo during primary and secondary sensitization to the hapten diphenylcyclopropenone (DPC) in alopecia patients. For every blood RNA sample, sequencing covered both the TCR alpha and TCR beta chains. The full study reports these points: After repeated subsampling, the strength of the expansion versus patch-test correlation and the threshold at which it became significant changed. DPC sensitization did not change how many TCRs were above 1 in 1000 frequency, and no evidence was found of alterations in global repertoire structure.

Receptor libraries were prepared by 5' RACE. For sequencing, an Illumina MiSeq was employed. Library preparation attached unique molecular identifiers to individual cDNA molecules for quantitative, reproducible TCR counting. The authors' analysis ran thus. The median number of TCRs per sample was roughly 100,000, ranging from 23,224 to 690,600. The Decombinator software suite was used to annotate the V, J and CDR3 of the TCR reads. For PS versus PT1 abundance plots, all samples were subsampled to the same number of TCRs (28,000). TCRs were defined as expanded if absent before sensitization and observed at least eight times at the 2-week time point. The public reads were reprocessed in TCRdb via fastp at Q25 and MiXCR, keeping in-frame beta chains. Entries that share a CDR3 protein sequence are merged under the most common genes and DNA. For this entry, the V and J calls and clone size follow TCRdb and not the study's own pipeline. For this sample there are approximately 150,000 distinct CDR3 sequences; over 3.5% appear just once. The ten largest clones represent under 1.5% of the sample.

From the germline V gene, CDR1 is SQVTM and CDR2 is ANQGSEA. The germline ends are 13 bases apart after V is trimmed by 4 bases and J by 7 bases. The CDR3 has 12 amino acids, counting the end cysteine and phenylalanine. Just the 36-base CDR3 DNA is kept, in frame starting at base 1. Total RNA was extracted from unfractionated whole blood collected in Tempus Blood RNA tubes. A handful of healthy volunteers were used as TCR sequencing controls and were bled at day 0, 2 weeks and 6 weeks. This clonotype was detected many times. Its specific antigen is unknown. No quality values exist for individual bases; no much larger clone is one base distant.

The sequence derives from a female donor in good health. The chain was built from TRBV29-1 and TRBJ2-5; the D region possibly corresponds to TRBD1 (5 bases align). CDR3 protein: CSVARERATQYF. The sequenced DNA is TGCAGCGTTGCCAGGGAAAGAGCGACCCAGTACTTC.